The entry below describes one T cell receptor beta chain. The data derive from a study of blood T cells in healthy people across ages. Germline values: CDR1 MNHEY, CDR2 SVGAGI. Between the trimmed V and J ends, which lost 6 bases and 7 bases, there was a span of 16 bases. The CDR3 runs to 14 residues. Then a second PCR, running roughly 7 to 11 cycles, was carried out with a sample-barcoded 5' primer and a J-beta primer mix. TCRdb itself ran the 5' RACE reads through MiXCR, one entry per CDR3 protein. Found here are hundreds of thousands of distinct CDR3 sequences, approximately 30% of them singletons; the top ten hold 15% to 18%.

J is TRBJ1-5 and V is TRBV6-5; no clear D. The sequenced sample consisted of blood. This clonotype was obtained from a woman aged 80 or over in good health. CDR3 nucleotides: TGTGCCAGCAGCCGACTGTCCCCCGGACAGCCCCAGCATTTT. Amino acids: CASSRLSPGQPQHF.